Given below is one T cell receptor (beta chain) in context. Its antigen remains unidentified. Construction of the TCRbeta library involved unique molecular identifiers. TCRdb redid the calling of the PCR reads with MiXCR, one entry per CDR3 protein. The sample contains around 250,000 distinct CDR3 sequences, 7.5% to 9.5% of which appear only once. The record originates from a study of T-cell reconstitution after alpha-beta-depleted transplantation in children. Study-level points and caveats: Surviving recipient T cells and intrathymic progenitors accounted for some patients' high TCRbeta diversity at day 60. Counts and diversity of T cells one year after transplant came mostly from newly produced T cells. Where alpha-beta T cells came from about two months after transplant was reportedly several hundred expanded graft clones.

CDR3 size: 13 residues. Trimming shortened V by 0 bases and J by 2 bases, and 4 bases separated the two germline ends. Looked up from germline, CDR1 is MNHEY and CDR2 is SVGEGT. The rearrangement uses TRBV6-2 or TRBV6-3 and TRBJ1-2; no firm D call. This sequence was found in a male patient aged 10-17 years who had a stem cell transplant for acute lymphoblastic leukemia, so the T cells may come from the graft donor. This specimen was PBMCs, mostly from graft donor cells, taken 180 days after TCRalphabeta/CD19-depleted stem cell transplant. In nucleotides, the CDR3 is TGTGCCAGCAGTTACTCATCCAACTATGGCTACACCTTC. Its translation is CASSYSSNYGYTF.